Only a few counts were recorded for the clone carrying this T cell receptor beta chain. No antigen is known for it. V gave up 0 bases and J gave up 0 bases, with 12 bases separating them. CDR3 length: 16 residues. Germline V gene lookup returns CDR1 MNHNS and CDR2 SASEGT. The source of the sample is a study of T cells in Graves' hyperthyroidism and ophthalmopathy. Study results and limitations: The model forecast ophthalmopathy, anticipating it by a median around 6.9 months before onset.

Cells are PBMCs isolated from around 9.4 ml of fresh blood. Researchers amplified the TCR beta CDR3 regions from RNA transcripts. Primed by the HTBI set, a first-round RT-PCR was run on the TCR CDR3. TCRdb re-analysed the multiplex PCR reads in MiXCR, keeping a single row per CDR3 protein. The sample has approximately 690,000 distinct CDR3 sequences; roughly 20% are singletons. Sequenced input: blood. This TCR derives from a man aged 25 to 40 with Graves' ophthalmopathy. This sequence joins TRBV6-1 and TRBJ2-7; no definite D call. CDR3 sequence (DNA): TGTGCCAGCAGTGAAGCGAAAACTCCGAGCTCCTACGAGCAGTACTTC. It translates to CASSEAKTPSSYEQYF.